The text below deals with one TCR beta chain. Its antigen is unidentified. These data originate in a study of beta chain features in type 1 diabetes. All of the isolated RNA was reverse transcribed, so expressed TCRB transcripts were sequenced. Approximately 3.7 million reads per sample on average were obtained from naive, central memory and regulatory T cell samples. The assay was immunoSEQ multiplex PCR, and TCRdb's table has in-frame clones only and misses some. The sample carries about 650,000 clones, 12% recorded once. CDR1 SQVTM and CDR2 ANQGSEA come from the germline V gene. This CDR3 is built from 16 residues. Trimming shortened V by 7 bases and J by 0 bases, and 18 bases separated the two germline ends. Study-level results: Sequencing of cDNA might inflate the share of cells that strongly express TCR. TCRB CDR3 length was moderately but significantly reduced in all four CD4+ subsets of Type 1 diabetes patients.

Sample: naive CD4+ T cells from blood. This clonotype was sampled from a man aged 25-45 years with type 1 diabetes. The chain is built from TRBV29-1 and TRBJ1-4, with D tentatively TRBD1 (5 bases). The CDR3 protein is CSAAGGPDATNEKLFF. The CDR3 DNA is TGCAGCGCCGCTGGGGGACCGGATGCAACTAATGAAAAACTGTTTTTT.